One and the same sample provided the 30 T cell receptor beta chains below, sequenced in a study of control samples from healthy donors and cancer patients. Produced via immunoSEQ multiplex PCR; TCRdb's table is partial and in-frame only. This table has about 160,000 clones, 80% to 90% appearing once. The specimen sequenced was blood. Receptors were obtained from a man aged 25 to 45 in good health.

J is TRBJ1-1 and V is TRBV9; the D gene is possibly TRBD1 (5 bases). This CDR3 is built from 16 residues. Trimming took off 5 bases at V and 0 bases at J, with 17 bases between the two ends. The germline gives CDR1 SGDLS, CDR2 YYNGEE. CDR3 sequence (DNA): TGTGCCAGCAGTGAACATTTGGGGGGAATGAACACTGAAGCTTTCTTT. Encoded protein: CASSEHLGGMNTEAFF.

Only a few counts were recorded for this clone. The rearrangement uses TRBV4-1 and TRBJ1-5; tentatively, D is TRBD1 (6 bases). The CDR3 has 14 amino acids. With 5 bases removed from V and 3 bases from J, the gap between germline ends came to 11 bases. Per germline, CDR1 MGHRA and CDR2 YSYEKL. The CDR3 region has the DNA TGCGCCAGCAGCATCAGGGGTGACAATCAGCCCCAGCATTTT. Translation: CASSIRGDNQPQHF.

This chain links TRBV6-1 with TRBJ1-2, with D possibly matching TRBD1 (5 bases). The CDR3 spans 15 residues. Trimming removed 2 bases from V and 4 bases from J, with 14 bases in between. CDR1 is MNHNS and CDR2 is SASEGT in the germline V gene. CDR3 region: CASSEYDRTFYGYTF. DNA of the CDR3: TGTGCCAGCAGTGAATATGATCGGACATTCTATGGCTACACCTTC.

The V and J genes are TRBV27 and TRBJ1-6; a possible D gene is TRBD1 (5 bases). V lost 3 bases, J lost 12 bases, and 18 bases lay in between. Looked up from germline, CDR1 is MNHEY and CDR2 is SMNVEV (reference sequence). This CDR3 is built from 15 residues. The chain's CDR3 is CASSFFEGRVGPLHF. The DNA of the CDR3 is TGTGCCAGCAGTTTTTTCGAGGGACGGGTGGGACCCCTCCACTTT.

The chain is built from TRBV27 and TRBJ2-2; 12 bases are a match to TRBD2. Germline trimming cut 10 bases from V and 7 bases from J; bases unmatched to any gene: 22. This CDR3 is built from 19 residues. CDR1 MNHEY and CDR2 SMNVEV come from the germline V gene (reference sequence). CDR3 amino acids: CATRSPLAGGSKGGGELFF. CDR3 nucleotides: TGTGCCACCAGGTCCCCACTAGCGGGAGGCTCCAAGGGGGGCGGGGAGCTGTTTTTT.

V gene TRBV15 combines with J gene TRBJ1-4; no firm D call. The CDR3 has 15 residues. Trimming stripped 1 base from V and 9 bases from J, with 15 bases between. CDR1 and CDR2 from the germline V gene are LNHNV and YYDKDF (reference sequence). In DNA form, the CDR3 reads TGTGCCACCAGCAGAGGTGAATTACAGAGACAAAAACTGTTTTTT. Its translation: CATSRGELQRQKLFF.

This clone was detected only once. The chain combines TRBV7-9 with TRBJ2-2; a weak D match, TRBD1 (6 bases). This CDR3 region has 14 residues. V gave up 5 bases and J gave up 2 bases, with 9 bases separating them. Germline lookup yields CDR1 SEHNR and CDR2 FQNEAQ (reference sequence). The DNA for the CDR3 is TGTGCCAGCAGCCCGGACAGCAACACCGGGGAGCTGTTTTTT. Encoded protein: CASSPDSNTGELFF. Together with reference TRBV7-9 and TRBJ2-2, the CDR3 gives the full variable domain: DTGVSQNPRHKITKRGQNVTFRCDPISEHNRLYWYRQTLGQGPEFLTYFQNEAQLEKSRLLSDRFSAERPKGSFSTLEIQRTEQGDSAMYLCASSPDSNTGELFFGEGSRLTVL.

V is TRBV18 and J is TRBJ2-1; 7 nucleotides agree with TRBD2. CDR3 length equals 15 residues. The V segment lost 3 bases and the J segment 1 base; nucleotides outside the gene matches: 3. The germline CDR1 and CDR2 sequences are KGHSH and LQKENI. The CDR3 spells CASSPTGGSYNEQFF. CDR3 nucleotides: TGTGCCAGCTCACCCACGGGAGGATCCTACAATGAGCAGTTCTTC.

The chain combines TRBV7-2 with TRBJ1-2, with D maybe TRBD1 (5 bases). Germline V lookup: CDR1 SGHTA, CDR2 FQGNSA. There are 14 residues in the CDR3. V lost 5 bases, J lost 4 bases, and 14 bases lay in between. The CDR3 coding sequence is TGTGCCAGCAGCCAAAGACAGCCCCTCTATGGCTACACCTTC. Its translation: CASSQRQPLYGYTF.

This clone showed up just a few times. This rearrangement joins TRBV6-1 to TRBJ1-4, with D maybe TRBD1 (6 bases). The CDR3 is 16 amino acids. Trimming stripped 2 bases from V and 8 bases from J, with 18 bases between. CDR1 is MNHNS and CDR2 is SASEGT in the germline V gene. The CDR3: CASSEPSLGRGEKLFF. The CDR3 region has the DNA TGTGCCAGCAGTGAACCGTCCCTGGGCAGGGGAGAAAAACTGTTTTTT.

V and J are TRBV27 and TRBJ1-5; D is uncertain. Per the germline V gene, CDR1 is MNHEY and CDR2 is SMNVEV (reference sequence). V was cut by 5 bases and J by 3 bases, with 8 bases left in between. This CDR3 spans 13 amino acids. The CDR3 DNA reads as TGTGCCAGCAGTCCTGCTAACAATCAGCCCCAGCATTTT. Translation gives CASSPANNQPQHF.

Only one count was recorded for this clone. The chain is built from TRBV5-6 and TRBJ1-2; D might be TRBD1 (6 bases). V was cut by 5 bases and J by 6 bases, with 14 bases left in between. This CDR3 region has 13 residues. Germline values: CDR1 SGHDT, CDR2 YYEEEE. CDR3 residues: CASRVQQGDGYTF. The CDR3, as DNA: TGTGCCAGCAGGGTCCAACAGGGCGATGGCTACACCTTC.

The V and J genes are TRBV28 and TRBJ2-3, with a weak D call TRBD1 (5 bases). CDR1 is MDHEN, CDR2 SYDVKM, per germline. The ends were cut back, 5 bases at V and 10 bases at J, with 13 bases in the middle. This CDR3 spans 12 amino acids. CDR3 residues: CASSATQGAQYF. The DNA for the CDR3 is TGTGCCAGCAGTGCGACTCAGGGCGCGCAGTATTTT. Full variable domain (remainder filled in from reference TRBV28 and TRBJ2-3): DVKVTQSSRYLVKRTGEKVFLECVQDMDHENMFWYRQDPGLGLRLIYFSYDVKMKEKGDIPEGYSVSREKKERFSLILESASTNQTSMYLCASSATQGAQYFGPGTRLTVL.

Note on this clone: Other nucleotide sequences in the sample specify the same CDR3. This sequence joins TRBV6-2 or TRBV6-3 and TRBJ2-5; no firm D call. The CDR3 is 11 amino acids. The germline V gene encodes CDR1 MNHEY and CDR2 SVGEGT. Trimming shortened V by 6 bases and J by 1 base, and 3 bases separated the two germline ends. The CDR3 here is CASSPQETQYF. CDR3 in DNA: TGTGCCAGCAGCCCCCAAGAGACCCAGTACTTC.

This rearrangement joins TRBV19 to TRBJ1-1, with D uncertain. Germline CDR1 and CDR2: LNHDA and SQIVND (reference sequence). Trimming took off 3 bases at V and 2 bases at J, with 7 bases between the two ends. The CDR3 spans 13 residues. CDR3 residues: CASSINFNTEAFF. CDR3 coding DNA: TGTGCCAGTAGTATCAACTTCAACACTGAAGCTTTCTTT.

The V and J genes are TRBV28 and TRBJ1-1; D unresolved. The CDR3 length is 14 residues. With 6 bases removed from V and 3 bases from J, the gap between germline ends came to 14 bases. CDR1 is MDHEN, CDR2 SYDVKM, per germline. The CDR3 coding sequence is TGTGCCAGCAGCCTAGGGAGGGCGGACACTGAAGCTTTCTTT. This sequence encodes CASSLGRADTEAFF.

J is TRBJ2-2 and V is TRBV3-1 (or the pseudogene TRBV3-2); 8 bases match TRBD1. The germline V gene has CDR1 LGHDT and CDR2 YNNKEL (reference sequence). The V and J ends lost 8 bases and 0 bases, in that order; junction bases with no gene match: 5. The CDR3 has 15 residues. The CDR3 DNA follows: TGTGCCAGCGTGGGGGACAGGACGAACACCGGGGAGCTGTTTTTT. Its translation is CASVGDRTNTGELFF.

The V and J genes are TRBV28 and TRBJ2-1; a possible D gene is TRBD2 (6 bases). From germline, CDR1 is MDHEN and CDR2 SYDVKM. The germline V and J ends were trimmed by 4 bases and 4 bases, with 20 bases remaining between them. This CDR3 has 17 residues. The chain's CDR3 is CASSSPKKGGSYNEQFF. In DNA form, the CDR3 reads TGTGCCAGCAGTTCCCCTAAAAAGGGAGGTTCGTACAATGAGCAGTTCTTC.

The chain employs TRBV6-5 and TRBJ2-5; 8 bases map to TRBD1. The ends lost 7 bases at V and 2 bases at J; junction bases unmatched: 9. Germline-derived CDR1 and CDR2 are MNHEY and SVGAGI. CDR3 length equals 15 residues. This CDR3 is CASNSGGQGQETQYF. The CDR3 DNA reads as TGTGCCAGCAATAGTGGAGGACAGGGACAAGAGACCCAGTACTTC.

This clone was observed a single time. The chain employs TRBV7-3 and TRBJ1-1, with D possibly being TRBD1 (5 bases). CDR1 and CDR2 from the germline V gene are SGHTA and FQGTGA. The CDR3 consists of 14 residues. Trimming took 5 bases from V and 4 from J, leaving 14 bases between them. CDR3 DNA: TGTGCCAGCAGCCCCAACGGGGGGGGCACTGAAGCTTTCTTT. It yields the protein CASSPNGGGTEAFF.

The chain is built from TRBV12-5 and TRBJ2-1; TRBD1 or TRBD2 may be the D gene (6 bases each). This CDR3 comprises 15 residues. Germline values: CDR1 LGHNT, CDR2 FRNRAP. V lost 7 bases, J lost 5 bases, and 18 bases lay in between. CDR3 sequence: CASAPFGGEDNEQFF. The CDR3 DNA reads TGTGCTAGTGCCCCCTTCGGGGGCGAGGACAATGAGCAGTTCTTC.

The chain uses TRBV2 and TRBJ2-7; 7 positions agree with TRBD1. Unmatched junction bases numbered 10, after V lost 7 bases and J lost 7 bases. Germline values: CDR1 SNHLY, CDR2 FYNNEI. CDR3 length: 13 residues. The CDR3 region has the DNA TGTGCCAGCATGGTGCCAGGGGGTAATGAGCAGTACTTC. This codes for CASMVPGGNEQYF.

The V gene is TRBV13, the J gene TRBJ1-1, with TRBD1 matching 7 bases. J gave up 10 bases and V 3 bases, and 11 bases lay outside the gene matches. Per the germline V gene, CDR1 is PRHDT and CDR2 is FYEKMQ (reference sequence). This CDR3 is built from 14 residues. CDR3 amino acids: CASSFNYRQGGAFF. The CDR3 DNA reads TGTGCCAGCAGCTTCAACTATCGACAGGGTGGAGCTTTCTTT.

CDR3 loop: CASSSNGNTIYF. CDR3 bases: TGTGCCAGCAGCTCCAATGGAAACACCATATATTTT. This chain joins TRBV12-3 or TRBV12-4 and TRBJ1-3; D is undetermined. This CDR3 is 12 amino acids long. V gave up 6 bases and J gave up 3 bases, with 6 bases separating them.

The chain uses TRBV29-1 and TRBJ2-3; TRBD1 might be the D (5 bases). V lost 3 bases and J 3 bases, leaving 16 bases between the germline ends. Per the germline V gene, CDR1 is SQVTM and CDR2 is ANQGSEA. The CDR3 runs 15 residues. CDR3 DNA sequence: TGCAGCGTTGATTTAGGTCAGGGTTTTACAGATACGCAGTATTTT. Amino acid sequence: CSVDLGQGFTDTQYF.

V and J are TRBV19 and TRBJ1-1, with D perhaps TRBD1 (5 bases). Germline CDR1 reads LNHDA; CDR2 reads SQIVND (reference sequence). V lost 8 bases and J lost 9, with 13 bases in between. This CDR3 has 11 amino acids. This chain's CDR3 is CASGGAYQAFF. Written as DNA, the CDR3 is TGTGCCAGTGGTGGGGCTTACCAAGCTTTCTTT.

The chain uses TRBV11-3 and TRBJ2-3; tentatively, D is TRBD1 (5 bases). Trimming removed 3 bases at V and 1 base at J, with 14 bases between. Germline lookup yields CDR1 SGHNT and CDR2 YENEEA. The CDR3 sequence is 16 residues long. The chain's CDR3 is CASSLVTGAGTDTQYF. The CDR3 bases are TGTGCCAGCAGCTTGGTGACTGGGGCGGGCACAGATACGCAGTATTTT.

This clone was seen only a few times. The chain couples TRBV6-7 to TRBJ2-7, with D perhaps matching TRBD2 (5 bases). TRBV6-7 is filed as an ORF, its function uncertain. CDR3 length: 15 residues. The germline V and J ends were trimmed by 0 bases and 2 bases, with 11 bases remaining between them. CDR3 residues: CASSYSWRTPYEQYF. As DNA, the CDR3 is TGTGCCAGCAGTTACTCGTGGAGGACCCCCTACGAGCAGTACTTC.

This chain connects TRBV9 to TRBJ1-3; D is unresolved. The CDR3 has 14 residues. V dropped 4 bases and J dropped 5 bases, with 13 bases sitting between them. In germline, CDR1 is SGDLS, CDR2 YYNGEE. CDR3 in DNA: TGTGCCAGCAGCTTAAGACCTTCTCGAAACACCATATATTTT. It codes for CASSLRPSRNTIYF.

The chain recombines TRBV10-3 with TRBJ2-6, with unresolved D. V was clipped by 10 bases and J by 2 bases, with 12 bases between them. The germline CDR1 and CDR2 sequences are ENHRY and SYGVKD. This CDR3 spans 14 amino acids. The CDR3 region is CATSPDTGANVLTF. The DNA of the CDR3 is TGTGCCACCTCGCCCGATACTGGGGCCAACGTCCTGACTTTC.